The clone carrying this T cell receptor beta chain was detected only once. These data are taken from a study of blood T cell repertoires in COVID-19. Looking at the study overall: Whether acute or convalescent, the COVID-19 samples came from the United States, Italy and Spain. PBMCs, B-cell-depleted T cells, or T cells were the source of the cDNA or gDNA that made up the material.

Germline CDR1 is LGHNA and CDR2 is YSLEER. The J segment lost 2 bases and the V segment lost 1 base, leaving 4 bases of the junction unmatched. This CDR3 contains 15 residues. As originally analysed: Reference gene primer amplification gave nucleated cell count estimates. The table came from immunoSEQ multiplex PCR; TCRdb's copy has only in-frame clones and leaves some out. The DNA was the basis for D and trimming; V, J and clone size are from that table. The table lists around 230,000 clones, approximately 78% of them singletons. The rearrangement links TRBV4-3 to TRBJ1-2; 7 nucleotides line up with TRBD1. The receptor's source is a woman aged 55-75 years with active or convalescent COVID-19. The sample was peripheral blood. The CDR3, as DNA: TGCGCCAGCAGCCAAGCGAGGGGGCAAAACTATGGCTACACCTTC. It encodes CASSQARGQNYGYTF.